These 8 T cell receptor beta chains share one sample of origin, sequenced in a study of blood T cells in healthy people across ages. The second PCR ran roughly 6 to 12 cycles with a sample-barcoded 5' primer and J-beta primers. TCRdb re-called the 5' RACE reads with MiXCR, one entry per CDR3 protein. In the table there are roughly 1,000,000 distinct CDR3 sequences, around 25% of which are singletons. These data are also associated with another study on T cells of mothers and their children.

The sequenced sample was blood. These receptor sequences come from a girl aged 2 to 9 in good health.

The sample holds a few counts of this clonotype. J is TRBJ2-3 and V is TRBV13; TRBD1 is a possible D gene (5 bases). V lost 4 bases, J lost 3 bases, and 14 bases lay in between. Germline CDR1 PRHDT, CDR2 FYEKMQ (reference sequence). This CDR3 comprises 15 residues. Here the CDR3 DNA reads TGTGCCAGCAGCTCCGGCCCAAAGGGGACAGATACGCAGTATTTT. Amino acids: CASSSGPKGTDTQYF.

The chain has TRBV20-1 and TRBJ2-3, with TRBD2 matching 12 bases. The trim removed 3 bases at V and 2 bases at J, leaving 3 bases unmatched. CDR1 is DFQATT and CDR2 is SNEGSKA in the germline V gene (reference sequence). The CDR3 contains 15 residues. The CDR3 loop reads CSASRLAGATDTQYF. For the CDR3, the DNA is TGCAGTGCTAGTAGACTAGCGGGAGCCACAGATACGCAGTATTTT.

The chain links TRBV6-6 to TRBJ2-5; D is perhaps TRBD2 (6 bases). V dropped 0 bases and J dropped 0 bases, with 8 bases sitting between them. This CDR3 region has 15 residues. CDR1 MNHNY and CDR2 SVGAGI come from the germline V gene (reference sequence). The CDR3 loop reads CASSYSGGDQETQYF. The CDR3, as DNA: TGTGCCAGCAGTTACTCTGGCGGGGACCAAGAGACCCAGTACTTC.

This clonotype was detected a few times. The rearrangement links TRBV4-2 to TRBJ2-1; tentative D call: TRBD2 (6 bases). The DNA end lines up better with TRBJ2-5; the J call may be wrong. The germline V gene has CDR1 LGHNA and CDR2 YNFKEQ. The CDR3 consists of 14 residues. CDR3 DNA sequence: TGTGCCAGCGGTCCCCTTAGCGGACAAGAGACCCAGTACTTC. It is translated as CASGPLSGQETQYF.

The V and J genes are TRBV20-1 and TRBJ2-7; possible D gene TRBD1, 6 bases. This CDR3 contains 13 residues. Trimming shortened V by 7 bases and J by 7 bases, and 20 bases separated the two germline ends. The V gene's germline CDR1 is DFQATT and CDR2 SNEGSKA (reference sequence). The CDR3 nucleotides are TGCAGTGTCAGACCGGGACACTCCGAAGAGCAGTACTTC. Its translation: CSVRPGHSEEQYF.

The chain combines TRBV4-1 with TRBJ2-1; possibly TRBD1 or TRBD2 for D (6 bases each). Germline assignment: CDR1 MGHRA and CDR2 YSYEKL. The CDR3 has 16 residues. With 8 bases removed from V and 0 bases from J, the gap between germline ends came to 17 bases. The CDR3 reads CASANGGSSSYNEQFF. The CDR3 nucleotides are TGCGCCAGCGCTAACGGGGGCTCGAGCTCCTACAATGAGCAGTTCTTC.

CDR3 coding DNA: TGCGCCAGCAGCGGGGACGCAGGGGAGCAGTACTTC. Translated, it gives CASSGDAGEQYF. The gene calls are TRBV5-1 and TRBJ2-5; D possibly corresponds to TRBD1 (6 bases). The V end was cut by 4 bases, the J end by 11 bases, with 15 bases between. CDR1 is SGHRS and CDR2 is YFSETQ in the germline V gene. This CDR3 has 12 residues.

The chain combines TRBV5-6 with TRBJ2-6; D is possibly TRBD1 or TRBD2 (5 bases each). Germline CDR1 is SGHDT and CDR2 is YYEEEE. The CDR3 spans 16 residues. Trimming removed 2 bases at V and 2 bases at J, with 11 bases between. The CDR3 here is CASSLSLGAGANVLTF. DNA of the CDR3: TGTGCCAGCAGCTTATCCCTGGGGGCTGGGGCCAACGTCCTGACTTTC.